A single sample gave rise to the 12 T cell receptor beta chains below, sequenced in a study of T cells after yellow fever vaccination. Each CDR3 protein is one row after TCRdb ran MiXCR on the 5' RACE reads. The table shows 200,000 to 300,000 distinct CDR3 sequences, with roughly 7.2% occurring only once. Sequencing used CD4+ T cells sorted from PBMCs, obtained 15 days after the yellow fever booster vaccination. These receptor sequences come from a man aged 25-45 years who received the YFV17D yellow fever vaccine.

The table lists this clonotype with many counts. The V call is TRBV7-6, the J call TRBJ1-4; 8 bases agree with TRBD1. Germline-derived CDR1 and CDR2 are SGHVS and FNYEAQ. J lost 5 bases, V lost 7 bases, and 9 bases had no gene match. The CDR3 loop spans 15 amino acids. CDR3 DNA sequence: TGTGCCAGCACCCTAGGCCCAGGGGGCAATGAAAAACTGTTTTTT. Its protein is CASTLGPGGNEKLFF. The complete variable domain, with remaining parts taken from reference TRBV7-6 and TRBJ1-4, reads GAGVSQSPRYKVTKRGQDVALRCDPISGHVSLYWYRQALGQGPEFLTYFNYEAQQDKSGLPNDRFSAERPEGSISTLTIQRTEQRDSAMYRCASTLGPGGNEKLFFGSGTQLSVL.

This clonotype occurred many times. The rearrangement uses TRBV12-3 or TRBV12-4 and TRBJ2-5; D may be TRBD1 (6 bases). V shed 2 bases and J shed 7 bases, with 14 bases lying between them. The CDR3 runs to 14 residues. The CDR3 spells CASSLRQGSRTQYF. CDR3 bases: TGTGCCAGCAGTTTACGTCAGGGGTCCCGGACCCAGTACTTC.

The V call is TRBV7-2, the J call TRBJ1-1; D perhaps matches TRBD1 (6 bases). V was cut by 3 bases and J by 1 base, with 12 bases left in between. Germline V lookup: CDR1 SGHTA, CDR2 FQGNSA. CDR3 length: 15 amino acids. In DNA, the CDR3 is TGTGCCAGCAGCTTGATCGGGACACAGAACACTGAAGCTTTCTTT. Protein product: CASSLIGTQNTEAFF.

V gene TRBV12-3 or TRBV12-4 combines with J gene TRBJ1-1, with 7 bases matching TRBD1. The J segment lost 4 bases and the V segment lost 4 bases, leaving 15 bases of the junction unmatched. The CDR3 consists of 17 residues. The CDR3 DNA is TGTGCCAGCAGTTATACACGCAAAAACAGGGGAGGCACTGAAGCTTTCTTT. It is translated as CASSYTRKNRGGTEAFF.

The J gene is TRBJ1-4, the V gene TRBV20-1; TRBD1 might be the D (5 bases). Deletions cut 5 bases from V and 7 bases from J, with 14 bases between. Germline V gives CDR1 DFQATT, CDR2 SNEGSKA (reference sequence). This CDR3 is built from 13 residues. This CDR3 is CSAFQGIGEKLFF. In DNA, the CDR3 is TGCAGTGCTTTCCAGGGAATAGGTGAAAAACTGTTTTTT.

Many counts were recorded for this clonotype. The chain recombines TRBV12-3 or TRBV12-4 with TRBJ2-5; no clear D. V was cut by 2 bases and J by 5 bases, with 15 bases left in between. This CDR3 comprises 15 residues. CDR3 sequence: CASSLIPGGFETQYF. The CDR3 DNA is TGTGCCAGCAGTTTAATACCGGGTGGTTTTGAGACCCAGTACTTC.

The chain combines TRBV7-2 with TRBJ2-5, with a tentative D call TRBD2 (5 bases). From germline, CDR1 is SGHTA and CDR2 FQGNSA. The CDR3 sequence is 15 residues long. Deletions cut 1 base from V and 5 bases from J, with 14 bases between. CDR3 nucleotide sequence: TGTGCCAGCAGCTTAGTTCTCCTAGCTTCTGAGACCCAGTACTTC. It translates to CASSLVLLASETQYF.

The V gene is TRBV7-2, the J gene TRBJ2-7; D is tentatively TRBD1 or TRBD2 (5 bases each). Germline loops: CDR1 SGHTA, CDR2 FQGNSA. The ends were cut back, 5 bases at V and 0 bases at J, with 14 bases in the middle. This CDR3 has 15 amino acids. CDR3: CASSLRDGFSYEQYF. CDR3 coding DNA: TGTGCCAGCAGCCTCCGGGACGGATTCTCCTACGAGCAGTACTTC.

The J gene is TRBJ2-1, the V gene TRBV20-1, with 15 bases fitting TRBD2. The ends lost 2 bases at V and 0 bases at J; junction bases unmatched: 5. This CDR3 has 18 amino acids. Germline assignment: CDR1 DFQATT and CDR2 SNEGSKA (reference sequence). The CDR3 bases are TGCAGTGCTAGACTCGGACTAGCGGGAGGGAGCTCCTACAATGAGCAGTTCTTC. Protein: CSARLGLAGGSSYNEQFF.

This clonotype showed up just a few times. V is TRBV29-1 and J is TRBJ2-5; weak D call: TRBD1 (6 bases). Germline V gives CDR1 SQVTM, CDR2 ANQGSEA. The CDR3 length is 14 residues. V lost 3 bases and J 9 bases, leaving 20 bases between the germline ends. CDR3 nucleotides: TGCAGCGTTGAGGGGGCAGCGGATCTTAGGTCCCAGTACTTC. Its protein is CSVEGAADLRSQYF.

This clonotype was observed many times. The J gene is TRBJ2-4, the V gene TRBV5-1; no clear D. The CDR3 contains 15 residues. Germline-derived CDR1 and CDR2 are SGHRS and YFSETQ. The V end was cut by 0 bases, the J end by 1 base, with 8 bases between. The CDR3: CASSLGSGAKNIQYF. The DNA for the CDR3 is TGCGCCAGCAGCTTGGGTTCTGGGGCCAAAAACATTCAGTACTTC.

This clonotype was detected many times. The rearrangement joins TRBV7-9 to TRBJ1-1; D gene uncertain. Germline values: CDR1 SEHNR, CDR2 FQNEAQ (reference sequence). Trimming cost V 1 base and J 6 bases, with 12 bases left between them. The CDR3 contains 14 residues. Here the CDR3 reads CASSLDYTLPEAFF. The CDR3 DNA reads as TGTGCCAGCAGCTTAGATTATACCCTCCCTGAAGCTTTCTTT.